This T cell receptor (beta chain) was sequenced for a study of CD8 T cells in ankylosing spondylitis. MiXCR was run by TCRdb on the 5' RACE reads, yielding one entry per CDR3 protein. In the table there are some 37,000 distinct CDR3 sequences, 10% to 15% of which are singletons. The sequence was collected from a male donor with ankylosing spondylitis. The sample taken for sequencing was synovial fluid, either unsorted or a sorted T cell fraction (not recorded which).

The CDR3 sequence is CASSQGTGINSPLHF. In DNA, the CDR3 is TGTGCCAGCAGCCAAGGGACGGGCATTAATTCACCCCTCCACTTT. This sequence joins TRBV14 and TRBJ1-6, with no clear D. The CDR3 is 15 residues long. V dropped 1 base and J dropped 6 bases, with 10 bases sitting between them. Germline CDR1 reads SGHDN; CDR2 reads FVKESK.